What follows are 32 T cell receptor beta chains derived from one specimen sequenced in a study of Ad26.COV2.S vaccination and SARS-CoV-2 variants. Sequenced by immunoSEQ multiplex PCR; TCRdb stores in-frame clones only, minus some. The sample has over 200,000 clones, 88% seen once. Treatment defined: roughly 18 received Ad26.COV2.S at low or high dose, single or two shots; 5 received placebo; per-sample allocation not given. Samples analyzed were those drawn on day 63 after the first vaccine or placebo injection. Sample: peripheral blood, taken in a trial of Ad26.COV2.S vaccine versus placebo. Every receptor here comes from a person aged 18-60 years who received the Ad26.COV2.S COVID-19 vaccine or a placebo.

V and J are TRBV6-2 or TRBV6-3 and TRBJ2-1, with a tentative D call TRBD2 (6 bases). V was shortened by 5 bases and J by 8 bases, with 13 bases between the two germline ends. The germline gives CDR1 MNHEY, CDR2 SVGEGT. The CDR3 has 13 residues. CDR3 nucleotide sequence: TGTGCCAGCAGTACTTCTTGGGGGGATGAGCAGTTCTTC. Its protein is CASSTSWGDEQFF.

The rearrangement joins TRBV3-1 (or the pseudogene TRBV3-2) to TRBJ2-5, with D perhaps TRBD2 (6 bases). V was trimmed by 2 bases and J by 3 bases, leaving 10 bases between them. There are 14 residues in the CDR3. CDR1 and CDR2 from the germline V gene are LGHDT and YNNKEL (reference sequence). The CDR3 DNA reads TGTGCCAGCAGCCAAATGGGAGGCAAAGAGACCCAGTACTTC. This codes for CASSQMGGKETQYF.

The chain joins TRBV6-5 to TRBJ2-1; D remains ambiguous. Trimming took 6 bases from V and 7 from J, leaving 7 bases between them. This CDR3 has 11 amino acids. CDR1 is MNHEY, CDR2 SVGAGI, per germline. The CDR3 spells CASRWGNEQFF. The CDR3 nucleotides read TGTGCCAGCAGGTGGGGAAATGAGCAGTTCTTC.

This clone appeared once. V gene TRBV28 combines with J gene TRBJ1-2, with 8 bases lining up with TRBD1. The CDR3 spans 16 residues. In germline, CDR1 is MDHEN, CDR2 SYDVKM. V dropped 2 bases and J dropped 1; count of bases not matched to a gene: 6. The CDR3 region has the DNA TGTGCCAGCAGTTTAGGTACAGGGGGACTTAACTATGGCTACACCTTC. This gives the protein CASSLGTGGLNYGYTF.

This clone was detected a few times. CDR3 amino acids: CASSQERGASGRGQEAFF. The CDR3 DNA follows: TGCGCCAGCAGCCAAGAAAGGGGGGCCTCAGGCCGGGGACAGGAAGCTTTCTTT. The chain uses TRBV4-3 and TRBJ1-1, with TRBD1 identical over 7 bases. CDR1 and CDR2 from the germline V gene are LGHNA and YSLEER. V dropped 0 bases and J dropped 8; count of bases not matched to a gene: 18. The CDR3 contains 18 residues.

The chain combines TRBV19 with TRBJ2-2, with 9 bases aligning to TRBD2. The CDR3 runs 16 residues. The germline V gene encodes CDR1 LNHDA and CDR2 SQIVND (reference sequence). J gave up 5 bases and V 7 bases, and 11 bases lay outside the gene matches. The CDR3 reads CASTPTRGGGTGELFF. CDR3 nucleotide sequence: TGTGCCAGTACCCCGACTCGCGGGGGGGGGACCGGGGAGCTGTTTTTT.

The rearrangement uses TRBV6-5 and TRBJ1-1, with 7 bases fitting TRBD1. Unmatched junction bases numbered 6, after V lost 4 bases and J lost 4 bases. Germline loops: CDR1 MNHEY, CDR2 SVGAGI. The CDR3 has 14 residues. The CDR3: CASSSQGDSTEAFF. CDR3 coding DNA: TGTGCCAGCAGTTCCCAGGGGGATAGCACTGAAGCTTTCTTT.

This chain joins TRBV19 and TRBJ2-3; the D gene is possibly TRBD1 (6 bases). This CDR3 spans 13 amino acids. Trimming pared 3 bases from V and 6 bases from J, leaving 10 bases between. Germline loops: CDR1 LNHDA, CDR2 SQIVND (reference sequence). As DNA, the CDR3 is TGTGCCAGTAGTATGGGGGCAGGCGATACGCAGTATTTT. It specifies CASSMGAGDTQYF.

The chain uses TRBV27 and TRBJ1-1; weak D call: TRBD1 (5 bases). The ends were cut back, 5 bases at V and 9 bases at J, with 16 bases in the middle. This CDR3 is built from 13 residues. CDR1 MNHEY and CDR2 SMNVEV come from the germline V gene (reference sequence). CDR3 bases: TGTGCCAGCAGTCCCTGGGGGAAGTTTCAAGCTTTCTTT. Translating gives CASSPWGKFQAFF.

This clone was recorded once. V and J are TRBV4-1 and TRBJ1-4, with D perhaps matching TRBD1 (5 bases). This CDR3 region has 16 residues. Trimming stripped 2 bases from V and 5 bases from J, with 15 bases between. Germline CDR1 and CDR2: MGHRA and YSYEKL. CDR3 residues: CASSQPTGPGNEKLFF. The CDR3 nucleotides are TGCGCCAGCAGCCAACCTACAGGACCAGGGAATGAAAAACTGTTTTTT.

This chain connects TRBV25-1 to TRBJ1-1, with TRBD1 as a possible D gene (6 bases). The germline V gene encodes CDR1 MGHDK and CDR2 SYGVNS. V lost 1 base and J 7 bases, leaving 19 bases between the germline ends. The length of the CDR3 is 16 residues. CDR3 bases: TGTGCCAGCAGTGAATGGGATGCAGGGGATCGTGGTGAAGCTTTCTTT. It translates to CASSEWDAGDRGEAFF.

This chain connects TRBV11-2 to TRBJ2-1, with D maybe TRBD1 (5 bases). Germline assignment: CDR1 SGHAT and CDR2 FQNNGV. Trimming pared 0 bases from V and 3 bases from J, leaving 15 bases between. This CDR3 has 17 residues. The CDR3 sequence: CASSLDRWQDNYNEQFF. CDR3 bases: TGTGCCAGCAGCTTAGATCGGTGGCAGGACAACTACAATGAGCAGTTCTTC.

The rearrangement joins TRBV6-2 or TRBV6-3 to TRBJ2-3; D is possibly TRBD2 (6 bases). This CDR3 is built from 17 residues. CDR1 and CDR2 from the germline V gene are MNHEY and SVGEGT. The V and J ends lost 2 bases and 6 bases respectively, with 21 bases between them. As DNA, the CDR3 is TGTGCCAGCAGTTACCGGGACTCCCCCGTCGATTTGGATACGCAGTATTTT. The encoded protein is CASSYRDSPVDLDTQYF.

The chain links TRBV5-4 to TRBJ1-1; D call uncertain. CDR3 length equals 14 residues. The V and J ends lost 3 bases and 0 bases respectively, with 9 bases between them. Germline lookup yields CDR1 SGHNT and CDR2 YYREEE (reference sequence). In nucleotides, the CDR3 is TGTGCCAGCAGCTATTCATCAATGAACACTGAAGCTTTCTTT. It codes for CASSYSSMNTEAFF. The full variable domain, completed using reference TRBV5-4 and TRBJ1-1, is ETGVTQSPTHLIKTRGQQVTLRCSSQSGHNTVSWYQQALGQGPQFIFQYYREEENGRGNFPPRFSGLQFPNYSSELNVNALELDDSALYLCASSYSSMNTEAFFGQGTRLTVV.

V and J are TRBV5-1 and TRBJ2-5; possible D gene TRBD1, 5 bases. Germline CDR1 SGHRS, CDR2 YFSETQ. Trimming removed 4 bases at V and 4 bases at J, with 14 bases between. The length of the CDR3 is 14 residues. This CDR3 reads CASSGQGSRETQYF. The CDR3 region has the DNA TGCGCCAGCAGCGGGCAGGGTAGCCGAGAGACCCAGTACTTC.

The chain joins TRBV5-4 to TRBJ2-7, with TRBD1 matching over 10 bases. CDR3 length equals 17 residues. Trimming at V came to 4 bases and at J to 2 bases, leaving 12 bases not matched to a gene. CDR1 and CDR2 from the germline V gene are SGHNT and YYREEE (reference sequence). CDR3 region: CASSPPDRGNWAYEQYF. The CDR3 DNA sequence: TGTGCCAGCAGCCCTCCGGACAGGGGGAACTGGGCCTACGAGCAGTACTTC.

The CDR3 nucleotides are TGTGCCAGCAGCTTGATACAGGGGGGTAGCGAGCAGTACTTC. Amino acids: CASSLIQGGSEQYF. The rearrangement uses TRBV5-6 and TRBJ2-7, with 8 bases aligning to TRBD1. The J segment lost 6 bases and the V segment lost 1 base, leaving 6 bases of the junction unmatched. Germline CDR1 reads SGHDT; CDR2 reads YYEEEE. This CDR3 is built from 14 residues.

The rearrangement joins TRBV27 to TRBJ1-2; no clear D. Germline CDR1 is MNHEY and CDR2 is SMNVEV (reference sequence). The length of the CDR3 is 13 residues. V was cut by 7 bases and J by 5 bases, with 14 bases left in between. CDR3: CASTPFTGYGYTF. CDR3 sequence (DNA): TGTGCCAGCACCCCTTTTACGGGTTATGGCTACACCTTC.

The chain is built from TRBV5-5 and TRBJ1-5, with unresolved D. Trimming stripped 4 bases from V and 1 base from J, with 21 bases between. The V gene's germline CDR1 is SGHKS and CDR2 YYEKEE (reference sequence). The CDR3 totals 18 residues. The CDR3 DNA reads TGTGCCAGCAGCCCATCGGCCGCACCCGCCCAAAGCAATCAGCCCCAGCATTTT. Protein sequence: CASSPSAAPAQSNQPQHF.

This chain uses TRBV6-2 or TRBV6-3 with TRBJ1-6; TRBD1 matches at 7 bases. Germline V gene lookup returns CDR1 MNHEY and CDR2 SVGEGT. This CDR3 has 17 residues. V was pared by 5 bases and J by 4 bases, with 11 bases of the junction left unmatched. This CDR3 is CASSTPGDSSYNSPLHF. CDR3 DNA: TGTGCCAGCAGTACCCCAGGGGACAGCTCTTATAATTCACCCCTCCACTTT.

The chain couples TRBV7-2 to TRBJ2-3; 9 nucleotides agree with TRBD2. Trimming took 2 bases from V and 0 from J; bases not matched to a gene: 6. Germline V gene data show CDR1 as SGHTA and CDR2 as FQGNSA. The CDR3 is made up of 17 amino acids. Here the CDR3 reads CASSLSGGRASTDTQYF. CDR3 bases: TGTGCCAGCAGCTTATCGGGCGGGAGGGCCAGCACAGATACGCAGTATTTT.

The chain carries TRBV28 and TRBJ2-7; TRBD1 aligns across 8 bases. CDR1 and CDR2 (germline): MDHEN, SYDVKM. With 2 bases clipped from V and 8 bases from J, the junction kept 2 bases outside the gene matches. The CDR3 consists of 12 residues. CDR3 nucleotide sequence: TGTGCCAGCAGTTTACGGGACAGGAAGCAGTACTTC. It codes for CASSLRDRKQYF.

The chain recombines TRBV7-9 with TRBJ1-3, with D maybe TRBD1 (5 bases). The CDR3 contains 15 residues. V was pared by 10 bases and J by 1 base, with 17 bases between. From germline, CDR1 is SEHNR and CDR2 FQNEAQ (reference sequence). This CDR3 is CATHQSGRSGNTIYF. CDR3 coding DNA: TGTGCCACCCACCAATCGGGACGTTCTGGAAACACCATATATTTT.

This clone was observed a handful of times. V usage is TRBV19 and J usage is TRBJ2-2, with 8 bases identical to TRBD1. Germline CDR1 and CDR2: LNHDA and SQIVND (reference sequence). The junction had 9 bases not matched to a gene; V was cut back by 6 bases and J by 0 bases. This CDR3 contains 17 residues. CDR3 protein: CASSPTGAGPNTGELFF. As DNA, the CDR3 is TGTGCCAGTAGCCCGACAGGGGCCGGGCCGAACACCGGGGAGCTGTTTTTT.

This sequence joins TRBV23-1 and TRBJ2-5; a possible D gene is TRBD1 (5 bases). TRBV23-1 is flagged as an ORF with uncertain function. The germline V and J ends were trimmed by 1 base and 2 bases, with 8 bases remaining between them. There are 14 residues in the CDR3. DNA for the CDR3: TGCGCCAGCAGTCAATGGGCAGGGCAAGAGACCCAGTACTTC. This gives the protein CASSQWAGQETQYF.

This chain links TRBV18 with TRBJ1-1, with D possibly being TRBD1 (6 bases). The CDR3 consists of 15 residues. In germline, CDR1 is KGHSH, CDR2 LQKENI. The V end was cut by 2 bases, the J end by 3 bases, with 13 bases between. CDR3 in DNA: TGTGCCAGCTCACCAAACCAGGGGTCGTACACTGAAGCTTTCTTT. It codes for CASSPNQGSYTEAFF.

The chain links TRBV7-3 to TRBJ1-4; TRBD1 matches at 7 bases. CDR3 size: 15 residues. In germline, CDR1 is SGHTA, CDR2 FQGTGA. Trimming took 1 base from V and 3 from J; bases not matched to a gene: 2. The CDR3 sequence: CASSLMGQPNEKLFF. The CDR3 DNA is TGTGCCAGCAGCTTAATGGGACAGCCTAATGAAAAACTGTTTTTT. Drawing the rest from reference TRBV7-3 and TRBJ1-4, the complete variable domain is GAGVSQTPSNKVTEKGKYVELRCDPISGHTALYWYRQSLGQGPEFLIYFQGTGAADDSGLPNDRFFAVRPEGSVSTLKIQRTERGDSAVYLCASSLMGQPNEKLFFGSGTQLSVL.

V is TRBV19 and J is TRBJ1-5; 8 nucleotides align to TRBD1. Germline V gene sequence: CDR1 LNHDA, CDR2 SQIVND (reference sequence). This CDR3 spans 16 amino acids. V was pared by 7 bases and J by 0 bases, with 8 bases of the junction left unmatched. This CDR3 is CASTPLTGASNQPQHF. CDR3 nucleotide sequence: TGTGCCAGTACCCCGTTGACAGGGGCTAGCAATCAGCCCCAGCATTTT.

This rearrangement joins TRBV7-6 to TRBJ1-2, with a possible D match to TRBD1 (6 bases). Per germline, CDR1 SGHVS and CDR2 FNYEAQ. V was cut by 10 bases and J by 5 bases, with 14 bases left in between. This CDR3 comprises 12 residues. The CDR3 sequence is CATWGRGYGYTF. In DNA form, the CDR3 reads TGTGCCACCTGGGGGCGTGGATATGGCTACACCTTC.

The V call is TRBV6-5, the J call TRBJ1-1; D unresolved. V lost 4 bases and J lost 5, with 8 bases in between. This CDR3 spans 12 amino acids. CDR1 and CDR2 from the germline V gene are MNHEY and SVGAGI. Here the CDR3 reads CASSSAGTEAFF. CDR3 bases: TGTGCCAGCAGTTCCGCGGGGACTGAAGCTTTCTTT.

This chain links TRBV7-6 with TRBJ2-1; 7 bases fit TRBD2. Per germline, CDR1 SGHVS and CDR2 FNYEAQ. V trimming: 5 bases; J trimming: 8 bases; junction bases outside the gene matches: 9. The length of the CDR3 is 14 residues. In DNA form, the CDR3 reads TGTGCCAGCAGCCCAGGCGGGGGATGGGATGAGCAGTTCTTC. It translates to CASSPGGGWDEQFF.

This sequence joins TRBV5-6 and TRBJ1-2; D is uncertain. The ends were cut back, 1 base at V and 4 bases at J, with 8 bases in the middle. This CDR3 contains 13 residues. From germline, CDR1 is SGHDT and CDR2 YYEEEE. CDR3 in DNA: TGTGCCAGCAGCTTGAGCGCAACCTATGGCTACACCTTC. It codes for CASSLSATYGYTF.